This TCR beta chain was found in a study of blood T cells in healthy people across ages. Overall study results and limits: Roughly linear age-related decline in beta diversity appeared, significant by age about 40. Both higher diversity and more naive CD4+ cells marked long-lived donors when set against aged donors. The percentage of naive T cells correlated strongly with TCR beta diversity.

This clonotype was seen repeatedly, ten times or more. Its antigen is unknown. The CDR3 covers 15 residues. Germline CDR1 and CDR2: MNHNY and SVGAGI (reference sequence). The germline V and J ends were trimmed by 0 bases and 5 bases, with 13 bases remaining between them. It was with a sample-barcoded 5' primer and a J-beta primer mix that a second PCR of roughly 6 to 12 cycles was run. TCRdb called the 5' RACE reads again in MiXCR, with one record for every CDR3 protein. The sample records 600,000 or so distinct CDR3 sequences, about 28% being singletons. Each sample provided at least 5.5 micrograms of extracted total RNA.

The chain joins TRBV6-6 to TRBJ1-2; D is undetermined. The receptor's source is a woman of 80 years or more in good health. Specimen: blood. The CDR3 spells CASSYSDVSSYGYTF. In DNA form, the CDR3 reads TGTGCCAGCAGTTACTCGGATGTGTCCTCTTATGGCTACACCTTC.